This T cell receptor beta chain was sequenced for a study of monozygotic twins with inflammatory bowel disease. The CDR3 spans 15 residues. Per the germline V gene, CDR1 is SGHRS and CDR2 is YFSETQ. TCRdb processed the 5' RACE reads again and assigns one entry to each CDR3 protein, with no DNA. This table holds 200,000 to 250,000 distinct CDR3 sequences. The sequence was obtained from a human donor with ulcerative colitis or Crohn's disease, or a healthy co-twin of an affected twin (not recorded which). Sequencing was carried out using blood. This chain uses TRBV5-1 with TRBJ1-1; TCRdb names TRBD1, which stays unverified in the absence of DNA. CDR3 sequence: CASTLGPQMNTEAFF.